This TCR beta chain was captured by sequencing in a study of T cells expressing NK-cell markers (dated by TCRdb to the early 2020s). Study-level background: Several donors provided sorted CD3+CD56+NKG2C+, CD3+CD56+NKG2C- and CD3+CD56-NKG2C+ T-cell subsets, whose TCR beta-chain repertoires were profiled. Among the eight sequenced donors, only one was HCMV-seronegative, while the other seven were HCMV-seropositive. The eight sequenced donors were randomly selected healthy volunteers, three men and five women. Illumina HiSeq 2000/2500, MiSeq or NextSeq was used to sequence libraries as 2 x 150 bp reads.

TCRdb records Illumina HiSeq 2000 as the sequencer. 5'RACE template switching, by which a universal primer site and unique molecular identifiers were added, was used to make TCR beta cDNA libraries. Synthesis of cDNA was primed from the TCR beta constant segment and was followed by two consecutive PCR amplification steps. Regarding the original processing steps: MIGEC handled demultiplexing of the reads and grouping by UMI, while MiTCR was used to assemble and quantify clonotypes. To remove erroneous sequences, TCR cDNA sequences were retained only when supported by two or more reads. The tcR package was used for downstream repertoire analysis, and clonotypes were matched between fractions using CDR3 nucleotide sequence together with V segment. Antigen specificity was annotated against VDJdb with VDJmatch, allowing one amino acid substitution in CDR3. TCRdb reprocessed the reads; each CDR3 protein sequence makes one entry, and DNA is unavailable. TCRdb assigned the V and J calls; the authors' analysis was not used. This sample's clone table shows some 440,000 distinct CDR3 sequences. 1.4% of the sample rests with the top ten.

The CDR3 goes from the cysteine to the phenylalanine over 18 residues. This entry has no DNA. The germline V gene sets CDR1 to SGHNT and CDR2 to YENEEA. Beyond this particular receptor, the publication reports: Those dominant clonotypes were again the most abundant among CD3+CD56-NKG2C+ cells in a handful of donors, at roughly 28.3-60.1%. In six donors, the dominant CD3+CD56+NKG2C+ clonotypes were among the top 10 CD8+ clonotypes and accounted for 1.0-7.0% of CD8+ T cells. Whether the expanded NKG2C-expressing T cell clones were specific for HCMV antigens remained unclear.

Concerning this clonotype: Its antigen remains undetermined.

A commercial ELISA kit detecting HCMV-specific IgG in serum was used to determine HCMV serostatus. Ficoll density gradient centrifugation was used to isolate peripheral blood mononuclear cells from blood. This TCR derives from a woman aged 45-59 years in good health. Donor details come from another sample of the same person, matched by shared clones. Source material: blood T cells: a sorted CD56 or NKG2C T cell subset, CD4+ or CD8+ T cells, or bulk PBMC T cells (not recorded which). This sequence uses TRBV11-3 and TRBJ2-7; TCRdb's D gene call, TRBD2, goes unchecked for lack of DNA. CDR3 protein: CASSSHGLAGIITYEQYF.